One sample yielded the 9 T cell receptor beta chains listed below, sequenced in a study of PD-1 blockade in classical Hodgkin lymphoma (dated by TCRdb to 2020 to 2022). The time point label corresponds to: cycle 2 day 1 (C2D1) of nivolumab. Every trial patient had relapsed after autologous stem cell transplantation, and cohorts A, B and C differed in prior brentuximab vedotin exposure. Libraries were built with the immunoSEQ multiplex PCR assay. TCRdb carries this immuneACCESS record with in-frame sequences only. Its versions omit some clonotypes, under half of them owing to an unresolved V gene in the studies checked, with the rest unexplained. The sample records 20,000 to 30,000 clones, roughly 80% of which are singletons. The ten largest clones capture 7.5% to 9.5% of the sample. This specimen consisted of peripheral blood mononuclear cells (PBMCs), obtained before the second cycle of nivolumab. Source of these receptors: a human donor with classical Hodgkin lymphoma.

The chain combines TRBV7-8 with TRBJ1-5, with 7 positions matching TRBD1. V was clipped by 5 bases and J by 1 base; unmatched bases: 2. The CDR3 consists of 14 residues. The germline CDR1 and CDR2 sequences are SGHVS and FQNEAQ. Written as DNA, the CDR3 is TGTGCCAGCAGCACACAGGGGAGCAATCAGCCCCAGCATTTT. Translated: CASSTQGSNQPQHF.

The chain recombines TRBV27 with TRBJ2-2, with no clear D. The V gene lost 0 bases and the J gene lost 8 bases, with 4 bases spanning the gap. The germline CDR1 and CDR2 sequences are MNHEY and SMNVEV (reference sequence). The CDR3 sequence is 12 residues long. The CDR3 coding sequence is TGTGCCAGCAGTTTATCCTGGGGGGAGCTGTTTTTT. Amino acids: CASSLSWGELFF.

J is TRBJ2-1 and V is TRBV4-3; TRBD2 agrees at 8 bases. J gave up 7 bases and V 0 bases, and 8 bases lay outside the gene matches. Germline V gene sequence: CDR1 LGHNA, CDR2 YSLEER. The CDR3 loop spans 16 amino acids. This CDR3 is CASSQESGGPDNEQFF. In nucleotides, the CDR3 is TGCGCCAGCAGCCAAGAAAGCGGGGGCCCCGATAATGAGCAGTTCTTC.

V is TRBV2 and J is TRBJ1-5; D gene unclear. This CDR3 is 14 amino acids long. Trimming removed 6 bases at V and 0 bases at J, with 9 bases between. Germline V lookup: CDR1 SNHLY, CDR2 FYNNEI. The CDR3 spells CASRGPNSNQPQHF. The CDR3 DNA is TGTGCCAGCAGAGGCCCGAATAGCAATCAGCCCCAGCATTTT.

The chain employs TRBV4-3 and TRBJ2-1, with 9 bases lining up with TRBD2. After removal of 3 bases from V and 7 bases from J, the junction contained 10 bases not matched to a gene. Germline assignment: CDR1 LGHNA and CDR2 YSLEER. The CDR3 is 16 amino acids. The DNA of the CDR3 is TGCGCCAGCAGCCACCTAAGGGTAGCGGGGGCTAATGAGCAGTTCTTC. Translated, it gives CASSHLRVAGANEQFF.

A single count supports this clone. The rearrangement joins TRBV7-3 to TRBJ2-2; 13 bases line up with TRBD2. The CDR3 contains 17 residues. Germline V gene data show CDR1 as SGHTA and CDR2 as FQGTGA. J was trimmed by 5 bases and V by 4 bases; bases with no gene match: 7. The CDR3 reads CASSSSTSGGITGELFF. Here the CDR3 DNA reads TGTGCCAGCAGCTCGTCGACTAGCGGGGGGATAACCGGGGAGCTGTTTTTT.

The chain has TRBV7-2 and TRBJ1-2, with unresolved D. The CDR3 spans 14 residues. V lost 2 bases and J lost 2, with 9 bases in between. CDR1 and CDR2 (germline): SGHTA, FQGNSA. CDR3 DNA: TGTGCCAGCAGCTTAATGAGGGCAAACTATGGCTACACCTTC. Its translation: CASSLMRANYGYTF.

The J gene is TRBJ1-5, the V gene TRBV4-3, with no clear D. Germline V gene data show CDR1 as LGHNA and CDR2 as YSLEER. This CDR3 region has 13 residues. The ends were cut back, 0 bases at V and 6 bases at J, with 6 bases in the middle. CDR3 sequence: CASSQDKGQPQHF. In DNA, the CDR3 is TGCGCCAGCAGCCAAGATAAAGGTCAGCCCCAGCATTTT.

This clone was seen just once. CDR3 region: CASSLSKGTQPQHF. The CDR3 coding sequence is TGTGCCAGCAGTTTATCAAAGGGAACTCAGCCCCAGCATTTT. This chain connects TRBV28 to TRBJ1-5; D uncertain. The germline V gene has CDR1 MDHEN and CDR2 SYDVKM. Trimming shortened V by 1 base and J by 6 bases, and 10 bases separated the two germline ends. The CDR3 loop spans 14 amino acids.